This TCR beta chain is from a study of T-cell reconstitution after alpha-beta-depleted transplantation in children. The germline gives CDR1 SGHTS, CDR2 YDEGEE. The CDR3 runs to 16 residues. With V trimmed by 4 bases and J by 0 bases, 6 bases remained unmatched. For TCRbeta, the library was prepared with unique molecular identifiers. TCRdb re-derived calls from the PCR reads in MiXCR, one entry per CDR3 protein. The table has 400,000 to 500,000 distinct CDR3 sequences, under 13% seen once. This clonotype appeared many times. The V gene is TRBV5-8, the J gene TRBJ2-2, with TRBD1 matching over 7 bases. This TCR came from a human donor who donated a stem cell graft to a child with acute myeloid leukemia. The material was PBMCs from the stem cell graft donor, obtained from the stem cell graft. CDR3: CASSRRQGSNTGELFF. The CDR3 nucleotides read TGTGCCAGCAGCCGTCGACAGGGATCGAACACCGGGGAGCTGTTTTTT.